This T cell receptor beta chain was captured in a study of T cells in Graves' hyperthyroidism and ophthalmopathy. RNA transcripts provided the source from which TCR beta CDR3 regions were amplified. The TCR CDR3 was amplified in a first-round RT-PCR using the HTBI primer set. TCRdb ran MiXCR on the multiplex PCR reads and lists one entry per CDR3 protein. This table has around 600,000 distinct CDR3 sequences, roughly 45% appearing once. This clonotype was detected ten times or more. Sequenced sample: peripheral blood or thyroid tissue (not recorded which). The sequence derives from an adult man with Graves' disease, either hyperthyroidism or ophthalmopathy (not recorded which).

CDR3 protein: CSVDVSGSYYEQYF. CDR3 sequence (DNA): TGCAGCGTTGACGTTTCGGGCAGCTACTACGAGCAGTACTTC. This chain joins TRBV29-1 and TRBJ2-7; D is undetermined. V shed 3 bases and J shed 3 bases, with 15 bases lying between them. The CDR3 runs to 14 residues. CDR1 and CDR2 (germline): SQVTM, ANQGSEA.